Below, 19 T cell receptor beta chains from the same sample are listed, as sequenced in a study of CD8+CD57+ T cells in acquired aplastic anemia. Using genomic DNA as the template, TCR beta VDJ and CDR3 profiling was carried out. TCRdb ran MiXCR on the reads and lists one entry per CDR3 protein. The sample yields 250,000 or so distinct CDR3 sequences, approximately 45% seen once. Patients who underwent sequencing had shown CD8+CD57+ cell expansion by flow cytometry. The sequencing input was sorted CD4+, CD8+, or CD8+CD57+ T cells (not recorded which) from PBMCs. The receptors here all came from a human donor with aplastic anemia.

This clonotype was picked up a small number of times. The CDR3: CASSTRDNYEQYF. The DNA of the CDR3 is TGTGCCAGCAGTACCCGGGACAACTACGAGCAGTACTTC. J is TRBJ2-7 and V is TRBV6-1; possibly TRBD1 for D (6 bases). The V gene's germline CDR1 is MNHNS and CDR2 SASEGT. The V end was cut by 5 bases, the J end by 3 bases, with 11 bases between. The length of the CDR3 is 13 residues.

Only one count was recorded for this clonotype. This chain connects TRBV5-4 to TRBJ1-2, with 8 bases aligning to TRBD1. Germline CDR1 reads SGHNT; CDR2 reads YYREEE (reference sequence). J was trimmed by 7 bases and V by 2 bases; bases with no gene match: 4. The CDR3 extends over 13 amino acids. The CDR3 here is CASSLTGGSGYTF. The CDR3 DNA sequence: TGTGCCAGCAGCTTAACAGGGGGGTCTGGCTACACCTTC.

V is TRBV11-1 and J is TRBJ1-5, with D perhaps matching TRBD1 (6 bases). The germline gives CDR1 SGHAT, CDR2 FQDESV (reference sequence). This CDR3 has 14 residues. V was pared by 4 bases and J by 10 bases, with 17 bases between. CDR3: CASSSGGAQGPQHF. CDR3 coding DNA: TGTGCCAGCAGCTCGGGGGGGGCTCAAGGACCCCAGCATTTT.

V usage is TRBV4-2 and J usage is TRBJ1-1; D is undetermined. Germline-derived CDR1 and CDR2 are LGHNA and YNFKEQ. This CDR3 is built from 14 residues. V was clipped by 4 bases and J by 12 bases, with 21 bases between them. The CDR3 DNA reads as TGTGCCAGCAGCCTTACTGGTAGGCGCGAGGAAACTTTCTTT. The encoded protein is CASSLTGRREETFF.

The chain uses TRBV7-8 and TRBJ2-1; D unresolved. The CDR3 sequence is 12 residues long. CDR1 is SGHVS, CDR2 FQNEAQ, per germline. The V end lost 5 bases, the J end lost 8 bases, and 10 bases lay between the germline ends. CDR3 loop: CASSTTYDEQFF. CDR3 sequence (DNA): TGTGCCAGCAGCACGACATACGATGAGCAGTTCTTC.

J is TRBJ1-6 and V is TRBV15; 9 bases map to TRBD1. Germline CDR1 is LNHNV and CDR2 is YYDKDF (reference sequence). The V gene end was trimmed by 3 bases and the J gene end by 2 bases; junction bases not matched to a gene: 5. The CDR3 contains 17 residues. CDR3 in DNA: TGTGCCACCAGCAGCCGGACAGGGGACGCCTATAATTCACCCCTCCACTTT. It translates to CATSSRTGDAYNSPLHF.

This clonotype was observed at least ten times. This chain links TRBV9 with TRBJ1-2, with TRBD1 identical over 9 bases. The V gene's germline CDR1 is SGDLS and CDR2 YYNGEE. The CDR3 loop spans 13 amino acids. With 3 bases clipped from V and 4 bases from J, the junction kept 1 base outside the gene matches. The CDR3 DNA reads as TGTGCCAGCAGCGGGACAGGGGCCTATGGCTACACCTTC. Translating gives CASSGTGAYGYTF.

The V and J genes are TRBV5-1 and TRBJ2-1; no definite D call. Trimming took off 0 bases at V and 9 bases at J, with 4 bases between the two ends. The CDR3 sequence is 11 residues long. Germline V gene data show CDR1 as SGHRS and CDR2 as YFSETQ. The CDR3, as DNA: TGCGCCAGCAGCTTGGTGCTTGAGCAGTTCTTC. Its protein product is CASSLVLEQFF.

The sample holds many counts of this clonotype. The chain combines TRBV6-4 with TRBJ2-1, with 9 positions matching TRBD2. There are 16 residues in the CDR3. Trimming removed 2 bases from V and 4 bases from J; junction bases left unmatched: 6. Germline CDR1 reads MRHNA; CDR2 reads SNTAGT. The CDR3 loop reads CASSDGSGGGYNEQFF. The CDR3 DNA reads as TGTGCCAGCAGTGACGGTAGCGGGGGAGGATACAATGAGCAGTTCTTC.

Ten or more counts support this clonotype. The rearrangement links TRBV9 to TRBJ1-3; D gene ambiguous. CDR1 and CDR2 from the germline V gene are SGDLS and YYNGEE. The V end lost 4 bases, the J end lost 1 base, and 12 bases lay between the germline ends. The CDR3 runs 15 residues. The CDR3 nucleotides are TGTGCCAGCAGCTTGGGAGGGATATCTGGAAACACCATATATTTT. It yields the protein CASSLGGISGNTIYF. The full variable domain, in which reference TRBV9 and TRBJ1-3 provide the parts outside the CDR3, is DSGVTQTPKHLITATGQRVTLRCSPRSGDLSVYWYQQSLDQGLQFLIQYYNGEERAKGNILERFSAQQFPDLHSELNLSSLELGDSALYFCASSLGGISGNTIYFGEGSWLTVV.

This chain connects TRBV29-1 to TRBJ2-1; possible D gene TRBD1, 6 bases. The V gene's germline CDR1 is SQVTM and CDR2 ANQGSEA. V lost 0 bases and J 6 bases, leaving 27 bases between the germline ends. This CDR3 is built from 19 residues. CDR3 residues: CSVEDRGATGRHVGNEQFF. CDR3 DNA sequence: TGCAGCGTTGAAGATCGAGGGGCAACAGGGCGTCACGTTGGCAATGAGCAGTTCTTC.

About this clonotype itself: The junction shows a germline mismatch at one end, possibly a read error. The rearrangement joins TRBV27 to TRBJ1-5, with 8 bases fitting TRBD1. The germline V gene encodes CDR1 MNHEY and CDR2 SMNVEV (reference sequence). This CDR3 has 14 residues. CDR3 DNA sequence: TGTGCCAGCAGTGATGCAGGGGGCAATCAGCCCCAGCGTTTT. Translating it yields CASSDAGGNQPQRF.

The chain links TRBV6-2 or TRBV6-3 to TRBJ1-4; TRBD1 matches 7 bases. The CDR3 spans 13 residues. The trim removed 6 bases at V and 4 bases at J, leaving 2 bases unmatched. The germline V gene encodes CDR1 MNHEY and CDR2 SVGEGT. The CDR3 region is CASSRQGNEKLFF. As DNA, the CDR3 is TGTGCCAGCAGCAGACAGGGTAATGAAAAACTGTTTTTT.

This clonotype was seen a handful of times. J is TRBJ1-4 and V is TRBV28; possibly TRBD1 for D (5 bases). Germline V gene lookup returns CDR1 MDHEN and CDR2 SYDVKM. V was cut by 2 bases and J by 5 bases, with 15 bases left in between. The CDR3 length is 16 residues. The CDR3 sequence: CASSLEVGTINEKLFF. The CDR3 DNA reads as TGTGCCAGCAGTTTAGAAGTTGGGACCATCAATGAAAAACTGTTTTTT. Filled out from reference TRBV28 and TRBJ1-4, the complete variable domain reads DVKVTQSSRYLVKRTGEKVFLECVQDMDHENMFWYRQDPGLGLRLIYFSYDVKMKEKGDIPEGYSVSREKKERFSLILESASTNQTSMYLCASSLEVGTINEKLFFGSGTQLSVL.

Written as DNA, the CDR3 is TGCAGTGCAAGCCTAGCGGGGGGGCTGGAGTTCTTC. Its translation: CSASLAGGLEFF. The chain carries TRBV20-1 and TRBJ2-1; 12 nucleotides align to TRBD2. V lost 6 bases and J lost 14; bases outside the gene matches: 8. The CDR3 is 12 amino acids. Germline lookup yields CDR1 DFQATT and CDR2 SNEGSKA (reference sequence).

This rearrangement joins TRBV7-9 to TRBJ1-1; D unresolved. This CDR3 is 13 amino acids long. Per the germline V gene, CDR1 is SEHNR and CDR2 is FQNEAQ (reference sequence). Between the trimmed V and J ends, which lost 4 bases and 4 bases, there was a span of 10 bases. The CDR3, as DNA: TGTGCCAGCAGCTCAGCGCAGAGCACTGAAGCTTTCTTT. Amino acids: CASSSAQSTEAFF.

This chain joins TRBV28 and TRBJ2-5; D call uncertain. The germline V gene has CDR1 MDHEN and CDR2 SYDVKM. This CDR3 has 14 residues. Trimming stripped 7 bases from V and 0 bases from J, with 12 bases between. The chain's CDR3 is CASKVGRHQETQYF. In DNA, the CDR3 is TGTGCCAGCAAAGTGGGCCGACACCAAGAGACCCAGTACTTC.

At least ten counts were recorded for this clonotype. The DNA for the CDR3 is TGTGCCAGCCGCCTAGGGGCGGGGGAATCCGGGGAGCTGTTTTTT. As protein: CASRLGAGESGELFF. The genes are TRBV7-9 and TRBJ2-2; TRBD2 matches 7 bases. This CDR3 is built from 15 residues. Germline V gives CDR1 SEHNR, CDR2 FQNEAQ (reference sequence). Trimming removed 8 bases from V and 6 bases from J; junction bases left unmatched: 12.

V and J are TRBV20-1 and TRBJ1-2; 7 bases line up with TRBD1. With V trimmed by 2 bases and J by 2 bases, 8 bases remained unmatched. Germline CDR1 is DFQATT and CDR2 is SNEGSKA (reference sequence). The CDR3 is 15 residues long. CDR3: CSARLVGQENYGYTF. The CDR3 DNA reads TGCAGTGCTAGACTTGTCGGACAGGAGAACTATGGCTACACCTTC.